One sample yielded the 8 T cell receptor beta chains listed below, sequenced in a study of T cells in localized non-small cell lung cancer. Sequenced by immunoSEQ multiplex PCR; TCRdb stores in-frame clones only, minus some. The sample has 30,000 to 40,000 clones, 88% seen once; the top ten hold around 4%. The specimen was peripheral blood, collected before any cancer treatment. All receptors derive from a woman aged 35-75 years with stage I lung adenocarcinoma.

The chain links TRBV9 to TRBJ2-5; D is unresolved. Germline-derived CDR1 and CDR2 are SGDLS and YYNGEE. The V gene lost 0 bases and the J gene lost 2 bases, with 11 bases spanning the gap. CDR3 length: 15 amino acids. The CDR3 loop is CASSVAGNKQETQYF. The CDR3, as DNA: TGTGCCAGCAGCGTAGCTGGGAACAAACAAGAGACCCAGTACTTC.

This sequence joins TRBV7-9 and TRBJ1-2; D might be TRBD1 (5 bases). The length of the CDR3 is 14 residues. Trimming removed 3 bases from V and 5 bases from J, with 13 bases in between. Per germline, CDR1 SEHNR and CDR2 FQNEAQ (reference sequence). DNA for the CDR3: TGTGCCAGCAGCTTTCAAGGGGCAGGGTATGGCTACACCTTC. Protein product: CASSFQGAGYGYTF. The entire variable domain, with the rest obtained from reference TRBV7-9 and TRBJ1-2, is as follows: DTGVSQNPRHKITKRGQNVTFRCDPISEHNRLYWYRQTLGQGPEFLTYFQNEAQLEKSRLLSDRFSAERPKGSFSTLEIQRTEQGDSAMYLCASSFQGAGYGYTFGSGTRLTVV.

This clone has more than one count but fewer than ten. V is TRBV25-1 and J is TRBJ2-3; 8 bases agree with TRBD2. This CDR3 is built from 17 residues. V dropped 2 bases and J dropped 2; count of bases not matched to a gene: 9. The germline V gene encodes CDR1 MGHDK and CDR2 SYGVNS. Here the CDR3 reads CASSEGLSGAYTDTQYF. CDR3 nucleotides: TGTGCCAGCAGTGAAGGTCTTAGCGGGGCATACACAGATACGCAGTATTTT.

This chain uses TRBV2 with TRBJ2-1; no reliable D call. V was shortened by 2 bases and J by 4 bases, with 3 bases between the two germline ends. From germline, CDR1 is SNHLY and CDR2 FYNNEI. The CDR3 totals 12 residues. This CDR3 reads CASSEQYNEQFF. For the CDR3, the DNA is TGTGCCAGCAGTGAACAATACAATGAGCAGTTCTTC.

The chain has TRBV15 and TRBJ2-7; 9 bases agree with TRBD2. J gave up 3 bases and V 1 base, and 7 bases lay outside the gene matches. The germline V gene encodes CDR1 LNHNV and CDR2 YYDKDF (reference sequence). The CDR3 loop spans 16 amino acids. The CDR3 protein is CATSRGELAGSYEQYF. In DNA form, the CDR3 reads TGTGCCACCAGCAGAGGTGAGCTAGCGGGGAGCTACGAGCAGTACTTC.

This chain links TRBV7-9 with TRBJ1-2, with D unresolved. The CDR3 spans 12 residues. The V gene's germline CDR1 is SEHNR and CDR2 FQNEAQ (reference sequence). Trimming removed 1 base at V and 4 bases at J, with 4 bases between. CDR3 amino acids: CASSLGSYGYTF. The CDR3 bases are TGTGCCAGCAGCTTAGGGAGCTATGGCTACACCTTC.

The V gene is TRBV15, the J gene TRBJ2-7; unclear D gene. The V end was cut by 3 bases, the J end by 5 bases, with 11 bases between. Germline CDR1 LNHNV, CDR2 YYDKDF (reference sequence). The CDR3 consists of 13 residues. CDR3 residues: CATSRGRVDEQYF. The CDR3 DNA follows: TGTGCCACCAGCAGGGGCCGGGTGGACGAGCAGTACTTC. Looking up the rest from reference TRBV15 and TRBJ2-7 gives the full variable domain: DAMVIQNPRYQVTQFGKPVTLSCSQTLNHNVMYWYQQKSSQAPKLLFHYYDKDFNNEADTPDNFQSRRPNTSFCFLDIRSPGLGDTAMYLCATSRGRVDEQYFGPGTRLTVT.

This clone came up once. The chain combines TRBV4-3 with TRBJ2-3; 11 bases are shared with TRBD2. This CDR3 has 17 amino acids. V trimming: 0 bases; J trimming: 3 bases; junction bases outside the gene matches: 5. CDR1 LGHNA and CDR2 YSLEER come from the germline V gene. CDR3 DNA: TGCGCCAGCAGCCAAGATCCTAGCGGGGGGCTTACAGATACGCAGTATTTT. This translates into CASSQDPSGGLTDTQYF.